One sample yielded the 20 T cell receptor beta chains listed below, sequenced in a study of shared clonotypes between healthy human individuals. Sequencing used immunoSEQ multiplex PCR; TCRdb keeps in-frame clones, though not all of them. Here the sample spans roughly 770,000 clones, approximately 97% being singletons. Terminally differentiated effector memory CD45RA+ cells were excluded by CCR7 positive selection of CD45RO-negative cells. The specimen was naive CD8+ T cells sorted from blood. These receptors all stem from a young man in good health.

The chain combines TRBV4-3 with TRBJ2-3; 11 positions match TRBD2. CDR1 is LGHNA and CDR2 is YSLEER in the germline V gene. The CDR3 totals 18 residues. The V gene end was trimmed by 4 bases and the J gene end by 5 bases; junction bases not matched to a gene: 14. The CDR3: CASSREWIAGGPGDTQYF. DNA of the CDR3: TGCGCCAGCAGCCGGGAGTGGATAGCGGGAGGGCCCGGAGATACGCAGTATTTT.

The chain carries TRBV11-2 and TRBJ1-1; D gene uncertain. The germline V gene encodes CDR1 SGHAT and CDR2 FQNNGV. The ends were cut back, 6 bases at V and 2 bases at J, with 4 bases in the middle. CDR3 length equals 11 residues. CDR3 sequence (DNA): TGTGCCAGCAGTTTTAACACTGAAGCTTTCTTT. It translates to CASSFNTEAFF.

The chain has TRBV6-1 and TRBJ1-5, with D tentatively TRBD1 (5 bases). This CDR3 has 15 amino acids. Per the germline V gene, CDR1 is MNHNS and CDR2 is SASEGT. Trimming stripped 2 bases from V and 3 bases from J, with 11 bases between. CDR3 region: CASSEFRGYNQPQHF. The CDR3 nucleotides read TGTGCCAGCAGTGAATTTCGGGGGTACAATCAGCCCCAGCATTTT.

This sequence joins TRBV7-6 and TRBJ2-2; no clear D. CDR3 length: 15 residues. Trimming stripped 5 bases from V and 8 bases from J, with 18 bases between. The V gene's germline CDR1 is SGHVS and CDR2 FNYEAQ. CDR3 bases: TGTGCCAGCAGCACAGCCGGCGGCAGCAGAGGGGAGCTGTTTTTT. This gives the protein CASSTAGGSRGELFF. Full variable domain (outside the CDR3, taken from reference TRBV7-6 and TRBJ2-2): GAGVSQSPRYKVTKRGQDVALRCDPISGHVSLYWYRQALGQGPEFLTYFNYEAQQDKSGLPNDRFSAERPEGSISTLTIQRTEQRDSAMYRCASSTAGGSRGELFFGEGSRLTVL.

This chain links TRBV6-5 with TRBJ2-2, with 10 bases lining up with TRBD2. Losses at the gene ends were 2 bases for V and 6 bases for J; bases not matched to a gene: 6. Germline-derived CDR1 and CDR2 are MNHEY and SVGAGI. The CDR3 length is 16 residues. In DNA, the CDR3 is TGTGCCAGCAGTTACAAGCTAGCGGGAGCCGCCGGGGAGCTGTTTTTT. Translating it yields CASSYKLAGAAGELFF.

This chain links TRBV2 with TRBJ2-1, with 9 bases aligning to TRBD2. J was trimmed by 0 bases and V by 7 bases; bases with no gene match: 4. Germline V CDR1 and CDR2: SNHLY, FYNNEI. CDR3 length: 15 amino acids. This chain's CDR3 is CASTRLADSYNEQFF. The CDR3 DNA is TGTGCCAGCACCAGACTAGCGGACTCCTACAATGAGCAGTTCTTC. The variable domain in full, with the rest retrieved from reference TRBV2 and TRBJ2-1, is EPEVTQTPSHQVTQMGQEVILRCVPISNHLYFYWYRQILGQKVEFLVSFYNNEISEKSEIFDDQFSVERPDGSNFTLKIRSTKLEDSAMYFCASTRLADSYNEQFFGPGTRLTVL.

The chain's CDR3 is CASSQEWVGRTNTGELFF. CDR3 DNA: TGCGCCAGCAGCCAAGAGTGGGTCGGGCGTACGAACACCGGGGAGCTGTTTTTT. The V and J genes are TRBV4-3 and TRBJ2-2; D remains ambiguous. CDR1 is LGHNA, CDR2 YSLEER, per germline. This CDR3 spans 18 amino acids. V lost 0 bases to trimming and J lost 0 bases, with 14 bases between them.

The chain joins TRBV27 to TRBJ1-1; D ambiguous. From germline, CDR1 is MNHEY and CDR2 SMNVEV (reference sequence). The ends were cut back, 0 bases at V and 1 base at J, with 12 bases in the middle. This CDR3 is built from 16 residues. Here the CDR3 DNA reads TGTGCCAGCAGTTTATCCCCTCGGGCCCCGAACACTGAAGCTTTCTTT. Its protein is CASSLSPRAPNTEAFF.

The chain is built from TRBV9 and TRBJ1-5; D not certain. From germline, CDR1 is SGDLS and CDR2 YYNGEE. The CDR3 runs 16 residues. V lost 3 bases to trimming and J lost 0 bases, with 13 bases between them. This CDR3 is CASSAPLEDSNQPQHF. The DNA for the CDR3 is TGTGCCAGCAGCGCCCCGCTGGAAGATAGCAATCAGCCCCAGCATTTT.

CDR3 in DNA: TGTGCCAGTAGTCCTAACAGGGTACCCCATATGGAGCAGTACTTC. It is translated as CASSPNRVPHMEQYF. J is TRBJ2-7 and V is TRBV19, with D possibly matching TRBD1 (6 bases). Germline V lookup: CDR1 LNHDA, CDR2 SQIVND (reference sequence). Trimming stripped 5 bases from V and 7 bases from J, with 21 bases between. The CDR3 is 15 residues long.

The chain carries TRBV18 and TRBJ2-7; 10 bases map to TRBD2. J gave up 9 bases and V 0 bases, and 5 bases lay outside the gene matches. The CDR3 has 14 amino acids. CDR1 and CDR2 from the germline V gene are KGHSH and LQKENI. CDR3 loop: CASSPPSSGSSQYF. CDR3 sequence (DNA): TGTGCCAGCTCACCACCCTCTAGCGGGAGCTCGCAGTACTTC.

J is TRBJ2-7 and V is TRBV13; D is tentatively TRBD1 or TRBD2 (5 bases each). The CDR3 covers 19 residues. Germline CDR1 PRHDT, CDR2 FYEKMQ (reference sequence). V lost 4 bases to trimming and J lost 0 bases, with 25 bases between them. CDR3 DNA sequence: TGTGCCAGCAGCTCCCAAGTAGGGAGTGGGACCTTAGCCTCCTACGAGCAGTACTTC. Translation gives CASSSQVGSGTLASYEQYF.

The rearrangement joins TRBV29-1 to TRBJ2-3, with 8 nucleotides matching TRBD1. The CDR3 totals 16 residues. Trimming removed 0 bases from V and 0 bases from J; junction bases left unmatched: 5. Per germline, CDR1 SQVTM and CDR2 ANQGSEA. DNA for the CDR3: TGCAGCGTTGAAGATCCAACAGGGGGAAGCACAGATACGCAGTATTTT. Translation gives CSVEDPTGGSTDTQYF.

This clone was detected once. The chain uses TRBV5-8 and TRBJ2-7, with D uncertain. Trimming pared 0 bases from V and 2 bases from J, leaving 9 bases between. Germline assignment: CDR1 SGHTS and CDR2 YDEGEE. The CDR3 runs 14 residues. The CDR3 here is CASSLVGSAYEQYF. As DNA, the CDR3 is TGTGCCAGCAGCTTGGTTGGCTCAGCCTACGAGCAGTACTTC.

The rearrangement joins TRBV9 to TRBJ1-3, with 8 bases lining up with TRBD1. Germline V gene data show CDR1 as SGDLS and CDR2 as YYNGEE. Trimming took 5 bases from V and 8 from J; bases not matched to a gene: 12. This CDR3 comprises 15 residues. The CDR3 DNA reads as TGTGCCAGCAGATTTGGACAGGGTGCGGGGGACACCATATATTTT. It yields the protein CASRFGQGAGDTIYF. The full variable domain, completed using reference TRBV9 and TRBJ1-3, is DSGVTQTPKHLITATGQRVTLRCSPRSGDLSVYWYQQSLDQGLQFLIQYYNGEERAKGNILERFSAQQFPDLHSELNLSSLELGDSALYFCASRFGQGAGDTIYFGEGSWLTVV.

The rearrangement uses TRBV7-9 and TRBJ1-4; 9 bases are a match to TRBD1. The CDR3 runs to 18 residues. The germline V gene has CDR1 SEHNR and CDR2 FQNEAQ (reference sequence). V lost 5 bases and J lost 1; bases outside the gene matches: 11. The CDR3 sequence is CASSPEGTGGRTNEKLFF. The CDR3, as DNA: TGTGCCAGCAGCCCCGAGGGCACAGGGGGCAGAACTAATGAAAAACTGTTTTTT.

The chain uses TRBV7-2 and TRBJ2-5; 12 bases line up with TRBD2. CDR3 length: 16 residues. Germline-derived CDR1 and CDR2 are SGHTA and FQGNSA. V lost 5 bases to trimming and J lost 7 bases; unmatched junction nucleotides: 11. The DNA for the CDR3 is TGTGCCAGCAGCCCCCGACTAGCGGGAGAGGAGGTGACCCAGTACTTC. Translation gives CASSPRLAGEEVTQYF.

The rearrangement links TRBV19 to TRBJ2-7, with TRBD2 identical over 8 bases. Unmatched junction bases numbered 10, after V lost 7 bases and J lost 8 bases. Germline-derived CDR1 and CDR2 are LNHDA and SQIVND (reference sequence). The CDR3 is 13 residues long. The CDR3 DNA follows: TGTGCCAGTACAGCGGGAGTCGGTCGGCAGCAGTACTTC. Translated: CASTAGVGRQQYF.

This clone was picked up one time. The chain is built from TRBV5-1 and TRBJ2-1, with D possibly being TRBD1 or TRBD2 (5 bases each). Germline CDR1 SGHRS, CDR2 YFSETQ. V lost 0 bases to trimming and J lost 7 bases, with 17 bases between them. The CDR3 consists of 16 residues. The CDR3 reads CASSLAGTPRRNEQFF. CDR3 DNA sequence: TGCGCCAGCAGCTTGGCCGGGACGCCTCGCAGGAATGAGCAGTTCTTC.

This chain links TRBV27 with TRBJ2-1; 8 bases are a match to TRBD2. Germline V CDR1 and CDR2: MNHEY, SMNVEV (reference sequence). V was clipped by 6 bases and J by 5 bases; unmatched bases: 9. The CDR3 covers 15 residues. As DNA, the CDR3 is TGTGCCAGCAGCCGAGCGGGAGTGATCGACAATGAGCAGTTCTTC. Protein sequence: CASSRAGVIDNEQFF.